This entry lists 17 T cell receptor beta chains sequenced from one sample in a study of technical replicates of blood from a few donors. Using immunoSEQ multiplex PCR, the repertoire was profiled, and TCRdb retains in-frame clones only, with some absent. This table has 55,000 to 75,000 clones, 91% appearing once. The material sequenced was PBMCs. Every receptor here comes from a human donor in good health. Some clones in this sample may be carry-over from other donors' samples.

The J gene is TRBJ1-2, the V gene TRBV7-9, with D perhaps TRBD1 (5 bases). The V end was cut by 2 bases, the J end by 5 bases, with 12 bases between. The CDR3 consists of 14 residues. Germline V gene lookup returns CDR1 SEHNR and CDR2 FQNEAQ (reference sequence). CDR3 sequence: CASSLTSGQYGYTF. CDR3 bases: TGTGCCAGCAGCTTAACCTCAGGGCAATATGGCTACACCTTC.

This chain uses TRBV27 with TRBJ2-5; 12 nucleotides line up with TRBD2. V was clipped by 4 bases and J by 3 bases; unmatched bases: 3. Germline CDR1 is MNHEY and CDR2 is SMNVEV (reference sequence). The CDR3 length is 15 residues. CDR3 nucleotides: TGTGCCAGCAGTTCGTGGACTAGCGGGAAAGAGACCCAGTACTTC. Translation: CASSSWTSGKETQYF.

The chain combines TRBV27 with TRBJ2-7; 9 bases match TRBD1. The CDR3 runs to 13 residues. V shed 5 bases and J 2 bases; nucleotides not matched to a gene: 1. Germline values: CDR1 MNHEY, CDR2 SMNVEV (reference sequence). The CDR3 region is CASSGDRAYEQYF. DNA of the CDR3: TGTGCCAGCAGTGGGGACAGGGCCTACGAGCAGTACTTC.

CDR3: CASSQREAAGQFF. Here the CDR3 DNA reads TGTGCCAGCAGCCAAAGGGAGGCGGCGGGGCAGTTCTTC. V is TRBV6-1 and J is TRBJ2-1; D may be TRBD2 (6 bases). Trimming stripped 6 bases from V and 12 bases from J, with 18 bases between. The CDR3 consists of 13 residues. The germline V gene has CDR1 MNHNS and CDR2 SASEGT.

The CDR3 here is CASSLARGVEGNEQFF. CDR3 DNA: TGTGCCAGCAGCCTAGCGCGGGGCGTTGAGGGTAATGAGCAGTTCTTC. V is TRBV7-3 and J is TRBJ2-1; tentatively, D is TRBD2 (6 bases). This CDR3 spans 16 amino acids. CDR1 is SGHTA and CDR2 is FQGTGA in the germline V gene. V was clipped by 5 bases and J by 7 bases, with 21 bases between them.

The sample holds one count of this clone. V gene TRBV9 combines with J gene TRBJ1-6; TRBD1 is a possible D gene (6 bases). Germline CDR1 and CDR2: SGDLS and YYNGEE. The V gene lost 0 bases and the J gene lost 8 bases, with 12 bases spanning the gap. This CDR3 contains 15 residues. Here the CDR3 DNA reads TGTGCCAGCAGCGTAGATGAGACAGGATATTCACCCCTCCACTTT. It specifies CASSVDETGYSPLHF.

The J gene is TRBJ2-1, the V gene TRBV7-2, with D possibly TRBD1 on 6 matching bases. This CDR3 has 17 amino acids. CDR1 and CDR2 from the germline V gene are SGHTA and FQGNSA. Trimming took off 2 bases at V and 1 base at J, with 15 bases between the two ends. The CDR3 nucleotides read TGTGCCAGCAGCTTATTATGGGGGCCAAGGTCCTACAATGAGCAGTTCTTC. Translated, it gives CASSLLWGPRSYNEQFF.

This clone appeared a single time. This chain links TRBV5-4 with TRBJ1-1, with D hard to call. The CDR3 is 12 residues long. The V gene's germline CDR1 is SGHNT and CDR2 YYREEE (reference sequence). Deletions cut 4 bases from V and 4 bases from J, with 8 bases between. The CDR3 loop is CASSAASTEAFF. CDR3 in DNA: TGTGCCAGCAGCGCCGCGAGCACTGAAGCTTTCTTT.

The gene calls are TRBV5-4 and TRBJ1-1; D gene uncertain. Germline V gives CDR1 SGHNT, CDR2 YYREEE (reference sequence). With 2 bases removed from V and 4 bases from J, the gap between germline ends came to 15 bases. This CDR3 comprises 15 residues. The CDR3 here is CASSLPRVEGTEAFF. In nucleotides, the CDR3 is TGTGCCAGCAGCTTACCCCGGGTGGAGGGCACTGAAGCTTTCTTT.

This clone was recorded only once. The chain combines TRBV18 with TRBJ2-3; D ambiguous. With 6 bases removed from V and 6 bases from J, the gap between germline ends came to 19 bases. The germline V gene has CDR1 KGHSH and CDR2 LQKENI. The CDR3 runs to 15 residues. The CDR3 sequence: CASSQRPGPMDTQYF. The CDR3 region has the DNA TGTGCCAGCTCCCAACGTCCGGGTCCCATGGATACGCAGTATTTT. Variable domain in full (rest from reference TRBV18 and TRBJ2-3): NAGVMQNPRHLVRRRGQEARLRCSPMKGHSHVYWYRQLPEEGLKFMVYLQKENIIDESGMPKERFSAEFPKEGPSILRIQQVVRGDSAAYFCASSQRPGPMDTQYFGPGTRLTVL.

The gene calls are TRBV7-9 and TRBJ1-1; 9 bases match TRBD1. V lost 5 bases and J lost 3; bases outside the gene matches: 10. Germline CDR1 SEHNR, CDR2 FQNEAQ (reference sequence). This CDR3 is 16 amino acids long. The CDR3: CASSGTGGPKDTEAFF. For the CDR3, the DNA is TGTGCCAGCAGCGGAACAGGGGGCCCTAAAGACACTGAAGCTTTCTTT.

The chain combines TRBV4-3 with TRBJ2-5; TRBD2 aligns across 10 bases. The CDR3 totals 14 residues. Germline assignment: CDR1 LGHNA and CDR2 YSLEER. Trimming at V came to 6 bases and at J to 7 bases, leaving 8 bases not matched to a gene. In DNA form, the CDR3 reads TGCGCCAGCAGACCGGGACTAGCGAGAGGGACCCAGTACTTC. This sequence encodes CASRPGLARGTQYF.

The chain recombines TRBV18 with TRBJ1-1; maybe TRBD1 (5 bases). Trimming pared 2 bases from V and 1 base from J, leaving 11 bases between. The CDR3 totals 15 residues. The germline V gene has CDR1 KGHSH and CDR2 LQKENI. This CDR3 reads CASSPREGSNTEAFF. CDR3 coding DNA: TGTGCCAGCTCACCAAGGGAGGGGTCGAACACTGAAGCTTTCTTT.

The chain uses TRBV12-5 and TRBJ2-7; possibly TRBD2 for D (5 bases). The CDR3 is 12 residues long. The V end lost 0 bases, the J end lost 5 bases, and 5 bases lay between the germline ends. CDR1 is LGHNT, CDR2 FRNRAP, per germline. For the CDR3, the DNA is TGTGCTAGTGGTTTGGTCGGGGACGAGCAGTACTTC. Amino acid sequence: CASGLVGDEQYF.

The J gene is TRBJ2-7, the V gene TRBV5-1; 9 positions match TRBD2. The CDR3 extends over 15 amino acids. Looked up from germline, CDR1 is SGHRS and CDR2 is YFSETQ. With V trimmed by 5 bases and J by 4 bases, 10 bases remained unmatched. The CDR3 protein is CASRRLAGSFYEQYF. CDR3 sequence (DNA): TGCGCCAGCAGGAGGCTAGCGGGGAGTTTTTACGAGCAGTACTTC.

The CDR3 coding sequence is TGCGCCAGCAGCCCGCGGGACGGTAATGAAAAACTGTTTTTT. Its translation is CASSPRDGNEKLFF. The genes are TRBV5-1 and TRBJ1-4; a possible D gene is TRBD1 (5 bases). There are 14 residues in the CDR3. Germline CDR1 is SGHRS and CDR2 is YFSETQ. Trimming stripped 4 bases from V and 4 bases from J, with 11 bases between. The whole variable domain, remainder taken from reference TRBV5-1 and TRBJ1-4, is KAGVTQTPRYLIKTRGQQVTLSCSPISGHRSVSWYQQTPGQGLQFLFEYFSETQRNKGNFPGRFSGRQFSNSRSEMNVSTLELGDSALYLCASSPRDGNEKLFFGSGTQLSVL.

This chain joins TRBV4-3 and TRBJ1-6, with unresolved D. Trimming took 0 bases from V and 7 from J, leaving 4 bases between them. The germline CDR1 and CDR2 sequences are LGHNA and YSLEER. The CDR3 sequence is 13 residues long. DNA for the CDR3: TGCGCCAGCAGCCAAGAGCAGAATTCACCCCTCCACTTT. Protein product: CASSQEQNSPLHF.